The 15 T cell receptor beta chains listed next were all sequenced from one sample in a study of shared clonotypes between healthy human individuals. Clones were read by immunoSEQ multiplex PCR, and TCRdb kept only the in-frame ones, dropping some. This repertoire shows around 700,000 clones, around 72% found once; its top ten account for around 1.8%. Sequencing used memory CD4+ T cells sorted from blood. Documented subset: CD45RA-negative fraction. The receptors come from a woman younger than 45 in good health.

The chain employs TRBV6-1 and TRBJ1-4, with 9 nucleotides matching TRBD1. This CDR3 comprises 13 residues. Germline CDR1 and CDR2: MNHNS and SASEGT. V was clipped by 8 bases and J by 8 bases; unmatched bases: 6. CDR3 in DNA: TGTGCCAGCGATGGGACAGGGCAAGAAAAACTGTTTTTT. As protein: CASDGTGQEKLFF.

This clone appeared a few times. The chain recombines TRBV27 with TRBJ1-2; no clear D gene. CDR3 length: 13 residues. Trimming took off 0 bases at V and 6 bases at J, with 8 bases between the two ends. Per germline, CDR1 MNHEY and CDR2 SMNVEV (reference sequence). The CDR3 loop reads CASSLSNSNGYTF. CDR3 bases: TGTGCCAGCAGTTTATCGAACAGCAATGGCTACACCTTC.

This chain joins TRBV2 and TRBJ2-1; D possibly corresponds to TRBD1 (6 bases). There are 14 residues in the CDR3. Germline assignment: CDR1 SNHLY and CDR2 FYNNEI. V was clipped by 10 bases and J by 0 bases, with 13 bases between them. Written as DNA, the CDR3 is TGTGCCACCGACAGGTTAAGCTCCTACAATGAGCAGTTCTTC. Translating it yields CATDRLSSYNEQFF.

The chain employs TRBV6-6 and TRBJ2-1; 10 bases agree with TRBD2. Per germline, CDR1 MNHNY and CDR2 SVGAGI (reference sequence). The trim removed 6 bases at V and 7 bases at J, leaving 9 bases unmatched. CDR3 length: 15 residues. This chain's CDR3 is CASSPLNSGRNEQFF. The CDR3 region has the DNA TGTGCCAGCAGCCCCCTCAATAGCGGGAGGAATGAGCAGTTCTTC.

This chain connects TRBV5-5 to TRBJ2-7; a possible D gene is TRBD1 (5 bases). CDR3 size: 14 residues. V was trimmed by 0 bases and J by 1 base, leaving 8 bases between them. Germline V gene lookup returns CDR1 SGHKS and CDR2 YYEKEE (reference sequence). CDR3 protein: CASSLAPGSYEQYF. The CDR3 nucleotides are TGTGCCAGCAGCTTGGCCCCAGGGTCCTACGAGCAGTACTTC.

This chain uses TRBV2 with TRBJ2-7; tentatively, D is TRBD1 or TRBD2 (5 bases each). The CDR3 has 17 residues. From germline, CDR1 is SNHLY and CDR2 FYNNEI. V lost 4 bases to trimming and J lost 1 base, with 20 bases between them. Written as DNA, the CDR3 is TGTGCCAGCAGTGGACTAACCACCGGGGCGCCTTCCTACGAGCAGTACTTC. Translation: CASSGLTTGAPSYEQYF.

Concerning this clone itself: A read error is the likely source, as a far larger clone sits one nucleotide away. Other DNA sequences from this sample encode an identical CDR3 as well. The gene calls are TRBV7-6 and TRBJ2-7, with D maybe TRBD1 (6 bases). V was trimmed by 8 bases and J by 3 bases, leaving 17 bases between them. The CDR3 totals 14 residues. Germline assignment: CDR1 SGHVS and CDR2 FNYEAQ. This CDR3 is CASVLGSGVYEQYF. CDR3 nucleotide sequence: TGTGCCAGCGTATTGGGGTCAGGGGTCTACGAGCAGTACTTC. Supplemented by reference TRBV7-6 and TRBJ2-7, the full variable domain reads GAGVSQSPRYKVTKRGQDVALRCDPISGHVSLYWYRQALGQGPEFLTYFNYEAQQDKSGLPNDRFSAERPEGSISTLTIQRTEQRDSAMYRCASVLGSGVYEQYFGPGTRLTVT.

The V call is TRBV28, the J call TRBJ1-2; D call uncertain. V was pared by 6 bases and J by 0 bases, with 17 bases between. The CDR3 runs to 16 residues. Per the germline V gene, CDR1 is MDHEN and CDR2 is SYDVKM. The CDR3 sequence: CASSPPPGRANYGYTF. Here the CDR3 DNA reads TGTGCCAGCAGCCCGCCCCCGGGAAGAGCTAACTATGGCTACACCTTC.

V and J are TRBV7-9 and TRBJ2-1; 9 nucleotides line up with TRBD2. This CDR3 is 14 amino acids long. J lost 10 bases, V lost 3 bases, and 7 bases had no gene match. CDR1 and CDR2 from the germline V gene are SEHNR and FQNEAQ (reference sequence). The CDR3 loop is CASSLHQTSGEQFF. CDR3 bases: TGTGCCAGCAGCTTGCATCAGACTAGCGGAGAGCAGTTCTTC.

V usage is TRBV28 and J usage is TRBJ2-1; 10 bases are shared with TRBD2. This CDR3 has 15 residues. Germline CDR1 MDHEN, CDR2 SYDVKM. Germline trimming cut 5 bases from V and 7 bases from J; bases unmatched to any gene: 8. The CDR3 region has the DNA TGTGCCAGCAGTCCACAGCGGGAGGGTTGGAATGAGCAGTTCTTC. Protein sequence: CASSPQREGWNEQFF.

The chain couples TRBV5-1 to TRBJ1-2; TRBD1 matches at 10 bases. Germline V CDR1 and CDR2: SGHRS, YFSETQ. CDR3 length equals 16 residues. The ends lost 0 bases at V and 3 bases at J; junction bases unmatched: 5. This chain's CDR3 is CASSLGQGAQDYGYTF. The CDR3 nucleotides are TGCGCCAGCAGCTTGGGACAGGGGGCGCAGGACTATGGCTACACCTTC.

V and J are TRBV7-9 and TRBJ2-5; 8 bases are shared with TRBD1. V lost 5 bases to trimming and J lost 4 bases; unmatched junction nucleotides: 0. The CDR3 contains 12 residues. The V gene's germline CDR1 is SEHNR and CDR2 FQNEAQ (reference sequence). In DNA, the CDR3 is TGTGCCAGCAGCACAGGGGGAGAGACCCAGTACTTC. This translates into CASSTGGETQYF.

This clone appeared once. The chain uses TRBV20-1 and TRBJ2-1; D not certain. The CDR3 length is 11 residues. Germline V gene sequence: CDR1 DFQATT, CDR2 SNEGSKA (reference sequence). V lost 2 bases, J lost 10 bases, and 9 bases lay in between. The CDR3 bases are TGCAGTGCTAGAAATCGTTGGGAGCAGTTCTTC. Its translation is CSARNRWEQFF.

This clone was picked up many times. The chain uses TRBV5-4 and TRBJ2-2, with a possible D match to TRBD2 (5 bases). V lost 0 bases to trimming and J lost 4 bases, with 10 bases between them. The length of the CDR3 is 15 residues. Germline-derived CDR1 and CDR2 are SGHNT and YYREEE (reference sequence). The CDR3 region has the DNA TGTGCCAGCAGCTTGGAACCGGGGTCCACCGGGGAGCTGTTTTTT. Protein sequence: CASSLEPGSTGELFF.

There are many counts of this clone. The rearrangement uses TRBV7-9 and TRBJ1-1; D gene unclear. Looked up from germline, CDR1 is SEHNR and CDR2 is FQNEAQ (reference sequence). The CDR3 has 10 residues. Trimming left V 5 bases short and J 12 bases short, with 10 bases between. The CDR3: CASSPAGPFF. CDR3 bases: TGTGCCAGCAGCCCAGCCGGTCCTTTCTTT.